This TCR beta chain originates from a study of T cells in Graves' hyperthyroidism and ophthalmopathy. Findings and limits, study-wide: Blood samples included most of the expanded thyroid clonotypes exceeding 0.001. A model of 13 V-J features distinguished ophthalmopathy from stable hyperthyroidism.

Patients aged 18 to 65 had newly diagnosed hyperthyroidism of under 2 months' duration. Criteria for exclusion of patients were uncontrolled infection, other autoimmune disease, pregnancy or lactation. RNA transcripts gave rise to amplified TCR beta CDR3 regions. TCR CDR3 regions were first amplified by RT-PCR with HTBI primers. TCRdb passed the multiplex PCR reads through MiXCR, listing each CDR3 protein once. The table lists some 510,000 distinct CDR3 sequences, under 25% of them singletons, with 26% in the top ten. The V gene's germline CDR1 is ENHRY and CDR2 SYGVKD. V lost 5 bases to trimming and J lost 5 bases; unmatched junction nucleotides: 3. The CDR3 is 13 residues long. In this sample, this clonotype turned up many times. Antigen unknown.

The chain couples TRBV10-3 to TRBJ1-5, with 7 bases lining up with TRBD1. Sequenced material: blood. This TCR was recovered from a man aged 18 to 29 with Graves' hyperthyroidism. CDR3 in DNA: TGTGCCATCAGTTGGACAGGCGATCAGCCCCAGCATTTT. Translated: CAISWTGDQPQHF.